The rows below give T cell receptor beta chains drawn from one sample of a study of OX40 agonist ivuxolimab in advanced cancers. TCRdb keeps only in-frame clones here, not all; method: immunoSEQ multiplex PCR. The sample yields about 68,000 clones, approximately 87% seen once. The sequencing here drew on CD4+ or CD8+ T cells sorted from blood, taken in a trial of the OX40 agonist ivuxolimab. Receptor source: an adult with an advanced solid tumor such as melanoma, head and neck, liver or kidney cancer. The conserved cysteine and the conserved F or W are not part of the CDR3 here. The order of the fields is J gene, V gene, CDR3 protein.

>TRBJ2-5|TRBV27
ASSRGTQQETQY
>TRBJ1-1|TRBV7-6
ASSLNRRNTEAF
>TRBJ2-5|TRBV4-3
ASSRASQGGGAETQY
>TRBJ2-1|TRBV6-1
ASISGQAPDNEQF
>TRBJ2-1|TRBV7-2
ASSLTGTSEQF
>TRBJ1-2|TRBV5-4
ASSLRTAGIYGYT
>TRBJ1-2|TRBV7-2
ASSSYSGNYGYT
>TRBJ1-2|TRBV20-1
SAWDLYGYT
>TRBJ1-2|TRBV27
ASSLQGGYGYT
>TRBJ2-3|TRBV21-1
ASRKAGYTDTQY
>TRBJ2-7|TRBV5-1
ASSLGTGPEQY
>TRBJ2-1|TRBV5-4
ASSLENRDRQF
>TRBJ2-1|TRBV5-4
ASSYTEYNEQF
>TRBJ1-5|TRBV11-2
ASSQDSNQPQH
>TRBJ2-7|TRBV11-2
ASSPRPVDEQY
>TRBJ1-2|TRBV11-2
ASSLGGLHYGYT
>TRBJ1-2|TRBV11-2
ASSPGQELGYT
>TRBJ2-7|TRBV6-5
ASSKPGRSYEQY
>TRBJ2-7|TRBV4-3
ASSPNTGLSSYEQY
>TRBJ1-6|TRBV7-2
ASSLTRGYNSPLH
>TRBJ1-2|TRBV11-2
ASSQGQGPRNYGYT
>TRBJ2-5|TRBV9
ASAFSGDQQETQY
>TRBJ1-6|TRBV5-6
ASKQGSSYNSPLH
>TRBJ1-2|TRBV12-5
ASGLEQGDYGYT
>TRBJ2-7|TRBV18
ASSPTGDEQY
>TRBJ1-1|TRBV29-1
SVEQGQGTEAF
>-|TRBV18
ASSPYATPGSYEQY
>TRBJ2-1|TRBV2
ASSEGTSGEAYNEQF
>TRBJ2-2|TRBV10-3
AISEQGFTGELF
>TRBJ2-7|TRBV6-5
ASSSDTSYEQY
>TRBJ1-4|TRBV7-4
ASSYRGWCEKLF
>TRBJ1-1|TRBV7-9
ASSLWDTRNTEAF
>TRBJ1-2|TRBV5-1
ASSAQGNYGYT
>TRBJ2-7|TRBV7-2
ASSLGSTGPYEQY
>TRBJ1-5|TRBV18
ASSVRGDNQPQH
>TRBJ2-7|TRBV5-5
ASSLQEYTYEQY
>TRBJ2-3|TRBV5-1
ASSSNQGLSGYTQY
>TRBJ2-7|TRBV9
ASSPSGQSVEQY
>TRBJ2-5|TRBV7-8
ASSTRLAGEETQY
>TRBJ2-7|TRBV5-1
ASSIPGVDEQY
>TRBJ2-3|TRBV4-3
ASSHWGADTQY
>TRBJ2-2|TRBV30
AWSGGNTGELF
>TRBJ2-7|TRBV5-1
ASSRTGTGGYEQY
>TRBJ2-1|TRBV5-4
ASSWTGNEQF
>TRBJ2-1|TRBV15
ATSTAGSYNEQF
>TRBJ1-1|TRBV6-6
ASRKGNTEAF